This T cell receptor (beta chain) was observed in a study of blood T cell repertoires in COVID-19. About the research overall: The cDNA or gDNA used as material had been derived from T cells, B-cell-depleted T cells, or PBMCs.

The CDR3 has 15 residues. The J segment lost 2 bases and the V segment lost 5 bases, leaving 11 bases of the junction unmatched. CDR1 and CDR2 from the germline V gene are GTSNPN and SVGIG (reference sequence). Here immunoSEQ multiplex PCR was the method, and the copy in TCRdb shows in-frame clones only, minus some. The sample carries about 190,000 clones, approximately 79% recorded once. The chain carries TRBV30 and TRBJ2-7; 8 bases are shared with TRBD2. This receptor was taken from a man aged 30 to 45 with active or convalescent COVID-19. Sequenced input: peripheral blood. CDR3 sequence (DNA): TGTGCCTGGCAGGGTGGGAGCGGGAGTACCTACGAGCAGTACTTC. As protein: CAWQGGSGSTYEQYF.